These T cell receptor beta chains were read from a single sample in a study of glioma-infiltrating T cells after dendritic cell vaccination. Some clones are missing from TCRdb's copy, which holds only in-frame ones; the method was immunoSEQ multiplex PCR. The profile shows 90,000 to 100,000 clones, about 79% of them singletons. Sequencing was performed on blood, taken before dendritic cell vaccination. Every receptor here comes from a human donor with glioblastoma. Each CDR3 is given without its conserved first and last residue.

TRBV5-6	TRBJ1-1	13	ASSLGLTANTEAF
TRBV27	TRBJ2-7	11	ASRRDGSYEQY
TRBV2	TRBJ1-4	15	ASTSTGGVRSGEKLF
TRBV2	TRBJ1-6	11	ASRGQRDSPLH
TRBV30	TRBJ1-5	13	AWSAGQGADQPQH
TRBV28	TRBJ2-3	13	ASSFWGQGPDTQY
TRBV7-9	TRBJ2-5	9	ASSSGEAQY
TRBV5-1	TRBJ2-3	13	ASSLGQGASDTQY
TRBV9	TRBJ2-3	14	ASSVAGTGWTDTQY
TRBV19	TRBJ1-2	11	ASSMGTAYGYT
TRBV9	TRBJ1-5	12	ASSVGQNNQPQH
TRBV27	TRBJ2-1	12	ASSLGVSYNEQF
TRBV5-6	TRBJ2-2	10	ASSLLPGELF
TRBV5-1	TRBJ2-1	13	ASSPLAGGPSEQF
TRBV6-6	TRBJ2-1	13	ASSPLAGGQNEQF
TRBV5-1	TRBJ2-5	15	ASSLAIAGTSVETQY
TRBV5-1	TRBJ2-2	13	ASSLGRGFTGELF
TRBV5-1	TRBJ2-3	17	ASSLAPPHSGGSTDTQY
TRBV9	TRBJ2-1	13	ASSPLAGAYNEQF
TRBV28	TRBJ2-7	12	ASSTGTGSYEQY
TRBV18	TRBJ2-3	13	ASSRAGVGTDTQY
TRBV23-1	TRBJ1-2	16	ASSQSGDRARGGYGYT
TRBV7-3	TRBJ1-3	13	ASSLMGGPGNTIY
TRBV18	TRBJ2-7	12	ASSPYREEHQEY
TRBV30	TRBJ2-7	11	ALTRGVSYEQY
TRBV6-1	TRBJ1-1	11	ASSEKWQTEAF
TRBV27	TRBJ1-5	14	ASSPNRVNSNQPQH
TRBV9	TRBJ1-2	11	ASSRGTGDGYT
TRBV29-1	TRBJ2-4	10	SVEGLADIQY
TRBV6-6	TRBJ1-1	13	ASSYSPSGGSEAF
TRBV11-2	TRBJ2-7	9	ASSPAMAQY
TRBV7-2	TRBJ1-2	13	ASSPGPGQSYGYT
TRBV11-1	TRBJ1-1	12	ASSFNPEYTEAF
TRBV29-1	TRBJ1-4	12	SVEARDSSEKLF
TRBV5-1	TRBJ2-7	13	ASSWVLRGGDEQY
TRBV27	TRBJ1-1	14	ASSFHTGVGHRQAF
TRBV2	TRBJ2-3	12	ASRADSGTDTQY
TRBV29-1	TRBJ2-1	20	SVEVSPGRRKTSGYSYNEQF
TRBV7-9	TRBJ1-1	12	ASRQGTHNTEAF
TRBV2	TRBJ2-2	18	ASSEARRLAGGPSTGELF
TRBV20-1	TRBJ2-7	8	SARVYEQY
TRBV28	TRBJ1-5	15	ASSLVAGGFGNQPQH
TRBV2	TRBJ2-1	12	ASTQISSYNEQF
TRBV10-3	TRBJ2-2	16	ATSDRGPGGVNTGELF
TRBV10-3	TRBJ2-1	13	AISEVKGPYNEQF
TRBV2	TRBJ2-7	16	ASSAPLSLQGGTYEQY
TRBV19	TRBJ2-4	12	ASSPQVAKNIQY
TRBV6-6	TRBJ2-6	13	ASSYSGSGANVLT
TRBV9	TRBJ2-1	12	ASSVLTSSAEQF
TRBV5-1	TRBJ2-3	12	ASSLGQGVDTQY
TRBV5-5	TRBJ2-7	14	ASSWGGLAYHDEQY
TRBV19	TRBJ1-2	12	ASSIGGDNYGYT
TRBV30	TRBJ1-5	12	AWSVQTRNQPQH
TRBV27	TRBJ2-1	13	ASSFVAAGRNEQF